The clone carrying this T cell receptor beta chain occurred a few times. Its specificity is unknown. The sample is drawn from a study of T-cell memory formation after mild COVID-19. The overall study: Clusters were largely donor specific.

A single record per CDR3 protein comes from TCRdb applying MiXCR to the 5' RACE reads. The sample records about 390,000 distinct CDR3 sequences, around a fifth being singletons. The V end lost 1 base, the J end lost 8 bases, and 8 bases lay between the germline ends. This CDR3 spans 12 amino acids. Study-wide points: Contracting CD8+ clones were enriched in EMRA, CD4+ mainly in CM and EM. From day 15 to 85, contracting clones were balanced between CD4 and CD8, whereas later expanders leaned toward CD4+.

This TCR derives from an adult woman who had mild COVID-19 (a few samples of this study predate the infection). Cell type and time point are not known. Specimen: PBMCs or a T cell subset sorted from them (not recorded which). This chain connects TRBV12-3 or TRBV12-4 to TRBJ1-2; unclear D gene. The CDR3 sequence is CASSLDLFGYTF. The DNA for the CDR3 is TGTGCCAGCAGTTTAGATCTCTTCGGCTACACCTTC.